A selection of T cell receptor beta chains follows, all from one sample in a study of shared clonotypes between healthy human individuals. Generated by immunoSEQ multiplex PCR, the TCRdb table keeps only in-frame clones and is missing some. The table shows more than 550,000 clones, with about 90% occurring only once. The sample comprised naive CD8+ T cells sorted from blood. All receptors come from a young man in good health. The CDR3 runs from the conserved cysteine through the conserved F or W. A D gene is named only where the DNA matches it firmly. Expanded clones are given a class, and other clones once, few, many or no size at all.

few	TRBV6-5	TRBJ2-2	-	CASSKSGELFF	TGTGCCAGCAGTAAATCTGGGGAGCTGTTTTTT
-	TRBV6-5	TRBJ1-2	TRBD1	CASSRQGGYDGYTF	TGTGCCAGCAGTAGACAGGGCGGTTACGATGGCTACACCTTC
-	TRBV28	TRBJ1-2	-	CASSLEGYYGYTF	TGTGCCAGCAGTTTGGAAGGATACTATGGCTACACCTTC
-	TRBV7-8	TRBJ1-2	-	CASSLKARQQASNYGYTF	TGTGCCAGCAGCTTAAAAGCACGGCAGCAAGCCTCTAACTATGGCTACACCTTC
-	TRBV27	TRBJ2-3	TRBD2	CASSHTSATDTQYF	TGTGCCAGCAGCCACACTAGCGCCACAGATACGCAGTATTTT
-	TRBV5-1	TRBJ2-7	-	CASSLAPSSYEQYF	TGCGCCAGCAGCTTGGCTCCTAGTTCCTACGAGCAGTACTTC
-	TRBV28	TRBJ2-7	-	CASSLVPSSASYEQYF	TGTGCCAGCAGTTTAGTGCCTAGCTCCGCCTCCTACGAGCAGTACTTC
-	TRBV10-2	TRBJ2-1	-	CASSEAGEQFF	TGCGCCAGCAGTGAGGCGGGAGAGCAGTTCTTC
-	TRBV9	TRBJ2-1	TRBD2	CASSTRLAGGSYNEQFF	TGTGCCAGCAGCACCCGACTAGCGGGAGGCTCCTACAATGAGCAGTTCTTC
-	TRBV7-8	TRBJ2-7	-	CASSLMIGYEQYF	TGTGCCAGCAGCTTAATGATCGGATACGAGCAGTACTTC
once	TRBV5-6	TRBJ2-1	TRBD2	CASSLASSGINEQFF	TGTGCCAGCAGCTTGGCTTCTAGCGGGATTAATGAGCAGTTCTTC
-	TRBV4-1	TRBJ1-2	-	CASSQGPLGGGDYGYTF	TGCGCCAGCAGCCAAGGACCGCTTGGGGGGGGTGACTATGGCTACACCTTC
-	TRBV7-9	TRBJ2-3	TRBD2	CASGRAITDTQYF	TGTGCCAGCGGGAGGGCCATAACAGATACGCAGTATTTT
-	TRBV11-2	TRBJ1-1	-	CASSLGEGVSFAEAFF	TGTGCCAGCAGCTTAGGCGAGGGCGTTAGTTTCGCTGAAGCTTTCTTT
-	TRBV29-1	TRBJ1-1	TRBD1	CSVDGQGNTEAFF	TGCAGCGTTGACGGACAGGGTAATACTGAAGCTTTCTTT
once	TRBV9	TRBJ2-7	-	CASSVDSRRAYEQYF	TGTGCCAGCAGCGTAGATTCGAGGAGAGCCTACGAGCAGTACTTC
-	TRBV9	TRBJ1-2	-	CASSETDNYGYTF	TGTGCCAGCAGCGAGACCGATAACTATGGCTACACCTTC
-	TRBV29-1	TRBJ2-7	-	CSVENQGSYEQYF	TGCAGCGTTGAAAACCAGGGGTCCTACGAGCAGTACTTC
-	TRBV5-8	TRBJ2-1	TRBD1	CASTGRDSFNEQFF	TGTGCCAGCACCGGCAGGGACAGTTTCAATGAGCAGTTCTTC
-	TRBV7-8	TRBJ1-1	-	CASSQGLMNTEAFF	TGTGCCAGCAGTCAGGGACTGATGAACACTGAAGCTTTCTTT
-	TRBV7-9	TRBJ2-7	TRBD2	CATSPLAGGLLTYEQYF	TGTGCCACTTCGCCACTAGCGGGAGGGCTACTGACCTACGAGCAGTACTTC
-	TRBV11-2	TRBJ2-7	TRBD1	CASSFTVQGTYDYEQYF	TGTGCCAGCAGCTTTACGGTACAGGGGACCTATGACTACGAGCAGTACTTC
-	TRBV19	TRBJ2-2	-	CASSIGSGLTTGELFF	TGTGCCAGTAGTATAGGATCGGGACTGACAACCGGGGAGCTGTTTTTT
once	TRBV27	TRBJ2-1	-	CASTTTQWGNKNEQFF	TGTGCCAGCACCACAACCCAGTGGGGAAATAAGAATGAGCAGTTCTTC
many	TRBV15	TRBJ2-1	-	CATSRARGGGYNEQFF	TGTGCCACCAGCAGAGCCCGGGGAGGGGGCTACAATGAGCAGTTCTTC
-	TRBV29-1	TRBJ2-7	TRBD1	CSVEWGTGASEQYF	TGCAGCGTTGAATGGGGGACAGGGGCCTCTGAGCAGTACTTC
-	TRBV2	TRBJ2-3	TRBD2	CAGLAGDGTDTQYF	TGTGCCGGGCTAGCGGGAGACGGCACAGATACGCAGTATTTT
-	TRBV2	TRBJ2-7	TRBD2	CASRGSLAGVTGEQYF	TGTGCCAGCAGGGGGAGTTTAGCGGGAGTCACCGGGGAGCAGTACTTC
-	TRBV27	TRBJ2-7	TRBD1	CASSEWDRRGIYEQYF	TGTGCCAGCAGTGAATGGGACAGGCGAGGGATCTACGAGCAGTACTTC
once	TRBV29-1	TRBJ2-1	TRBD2	CSVEPGLASPSVDEQFF	TGCAGCGTTGAGCCAGGACTAGCCTCCCCTTCTGTGGATGAGCAGTTCTTC
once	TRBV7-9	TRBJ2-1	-	CASSSNEQFF	TGTGCCAGCAGCTCGAATGAGCAGTTCTTC
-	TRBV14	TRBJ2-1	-	CASSQDVGNEQFF	TGTGCCAGCAGCCAAGATGTGGGTAATGAGCAGTTCTTC
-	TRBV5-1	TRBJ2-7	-	CASSLAMGLASYEQYF	TGCGCCAGCAGCTTGGCTATGGGCCTCGCCTCCTACGAGCAGTACTTC
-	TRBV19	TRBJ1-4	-	CASSIVNRRAEKLFF	TGTGCCAGTAGTATAGTAAACAGGCGCGCTGAAAAACTGTTTTTT